This record covers a single T cell receptor beta chain. This record comes from a study of T cells in tuberculosis. Profiling relied on immunoSEQ multiplex PCR, and the TCRdb table lists in-frame clones only, not all of them. Of about 35,000 clones detected, over 85% appear once; the ten largest clones hold about 10%. The time point is: new active TB diagnosis, blood taken before or within 7 days of starting treatment. Germline V gene sequence: CDR1 WSHSY, CDR2 SAAADI. After removal of 5 bases from V and 11 bases from J, the junction contained 6 bases not matched to a gene. CDR3 length: 12 residues. Source: PBMCs, taken at tuberculosis diagnosis. The chain couples TRBV10-2 to TRBJ1-1, with 9 bases identical to TRBD1. This clonotype was sampled from an adult with tuberculosis. CDR3 DNA sequence: TGCGCCAGCAGTCAAGGACAGGGGATGGCTTTCTTT. Translating it yields CASSQGQGMAFF.